The sample holds a few counts of the clone carrying this T cell receptor beta chain. Its target is not known. V lost 4 bases and J 10 bases, leaving 16 bases between the germline ends. The CDR3 is 13 amino acids. Germline CDR1 SEHNR, CDR2 FQNEAQ (reference sequence). MiXCR, run by TCRdb on the 5' RACE reads, gives a single entry per CDR3 protein. Found here are about 300,000 distinct CDR3 sequences, approximately 10% of them singletons; the top ten hold 3% to 4%. The data were taken from a study of T cells after yellow fever vaccination. Study-wide findings and caveats: A small share of clonotypes appeared in both CD4 and CD8 compartments.

V and J are TRBV7-9 and TRBJ1-1, with D perhaps TRBD1 (6 bases). The receptor was isolated from a man aged 18-30 years who received the YFV17D yellow fever vaccine. The sequencing used CD4+ T cells sorted from PBMCs, collected 5 days after the yellow fever booster vaccination. For the CDR3, the DNA is TGTGCCAGCAGCTACGCAGGGGAAGGAGTAGCTTTCTTT. Its translation: CASSYAGEGVAFF.